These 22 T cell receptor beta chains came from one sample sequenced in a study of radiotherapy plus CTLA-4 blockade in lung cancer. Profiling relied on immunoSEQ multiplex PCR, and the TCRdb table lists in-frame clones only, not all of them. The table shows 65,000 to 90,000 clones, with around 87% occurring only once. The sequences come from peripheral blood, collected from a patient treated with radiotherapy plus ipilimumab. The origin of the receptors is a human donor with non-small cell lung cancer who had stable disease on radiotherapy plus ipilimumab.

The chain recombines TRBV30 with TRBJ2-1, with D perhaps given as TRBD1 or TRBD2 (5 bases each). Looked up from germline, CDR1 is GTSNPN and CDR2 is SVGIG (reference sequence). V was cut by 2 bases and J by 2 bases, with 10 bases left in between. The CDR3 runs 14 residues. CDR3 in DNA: TGTGCCTGGAGTACGGGACCGACCTACAATGAGCAGTTCTTC. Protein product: CAWSTGPTYNEQFF.

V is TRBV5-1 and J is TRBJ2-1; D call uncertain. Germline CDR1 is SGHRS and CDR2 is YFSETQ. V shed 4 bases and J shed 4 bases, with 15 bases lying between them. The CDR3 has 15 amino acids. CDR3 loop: CASSPTASFYNEQFF. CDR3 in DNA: TGCGCCAGCAGCCCAACAGCCTCCTTTTACAATGAGCAGTTCTTC.

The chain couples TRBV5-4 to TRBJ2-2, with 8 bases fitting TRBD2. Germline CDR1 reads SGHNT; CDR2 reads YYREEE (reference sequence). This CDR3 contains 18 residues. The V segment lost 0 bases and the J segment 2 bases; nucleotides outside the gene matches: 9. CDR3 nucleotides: TGTGCCAGCAGCTTGGGGCTAGCGGGCCCAATAAACACCGGGGAGCTGTTTTTT. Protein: CASSLGLAGPINTGELFF.

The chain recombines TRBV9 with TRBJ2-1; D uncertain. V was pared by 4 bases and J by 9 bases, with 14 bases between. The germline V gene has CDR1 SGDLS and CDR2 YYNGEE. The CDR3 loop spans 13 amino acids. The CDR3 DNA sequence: TGTGCCAGCAGCCCTCGCCCCCCCGCTGAGCAGTTCTTC. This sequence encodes CASSPRPPAEQFF. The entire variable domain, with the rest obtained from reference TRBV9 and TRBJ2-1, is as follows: DSGVTQTPKHLITATGQRVTLRCSPRSGDLSVYWYQQSLDQGLQFLIQYYNGEERAKGNILERFSAQQFPDLHSELNLSSLELGDSALYFCASSPRPPAEQFFGPGTRLTVL.

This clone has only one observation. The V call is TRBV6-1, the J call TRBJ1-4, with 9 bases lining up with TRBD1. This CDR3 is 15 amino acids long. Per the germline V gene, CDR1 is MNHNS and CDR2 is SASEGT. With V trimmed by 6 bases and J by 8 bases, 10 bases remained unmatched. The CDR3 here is CASRVTGTGKEKLFF. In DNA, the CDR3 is TGTGCCAGCAGAGTTACCGGGACAGGGAAGGAAAAACTGTTTTTT.

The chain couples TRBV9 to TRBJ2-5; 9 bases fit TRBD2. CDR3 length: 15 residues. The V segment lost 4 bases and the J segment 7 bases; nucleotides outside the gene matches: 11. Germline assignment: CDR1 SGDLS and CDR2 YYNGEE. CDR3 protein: CASSPVAGAGGTQYF. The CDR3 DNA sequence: TGTGCCAGCAGCCCTGTAGCGGGGGCAGGGGGGACCCAGTACTTC. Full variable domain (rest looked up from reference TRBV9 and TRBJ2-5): DSGVTQTPKHLITATGQRVTLRCSPRSGDLSVYWYQQSLDQGLQFLIQYYNGEERAKGNILERFSAQQFPDLHSELNLSSLELGDSALYFCASSPVAGAGGTQYFGPGTRLLVL.

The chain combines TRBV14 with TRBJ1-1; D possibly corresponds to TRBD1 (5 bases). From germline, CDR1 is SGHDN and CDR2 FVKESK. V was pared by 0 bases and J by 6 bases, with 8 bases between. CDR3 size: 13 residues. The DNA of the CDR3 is TGTGCCAGCAGCCAAGAACCAGGGCCTGAAGCTTTCTTT. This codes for CASSQEPGPEAFF.

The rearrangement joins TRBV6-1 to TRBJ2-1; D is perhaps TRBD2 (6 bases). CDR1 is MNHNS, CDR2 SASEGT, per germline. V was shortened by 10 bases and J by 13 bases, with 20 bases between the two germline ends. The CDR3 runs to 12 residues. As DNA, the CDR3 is TGTGCCACCAATTTAGGGGCGGGGCTACAGTTCTTC. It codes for CATNLGAGLQFF.

Here the CDR3 reads CASSFDPRPANEKLFF. CDR3 sequence (DNA): TGTGCCAGCAGCTTTGACCCGCGACCGGCTAATGAAAAACTGTTTTTT. The chain joins TRBV5-5 to TRBJ1-4; no reliable D call. The V gene's germline CDR1 is SGHKS and CDR2 YYEKEE (reference sequence). The CDR3 sequence is 16 residues long. Trimming removed 2 bases at V and 3 bases at J, with 14 bases between. Together with reference TRBV5-5 and TRBJ1-4, the CDR3 gives the full variable domain: DAGVTQSPTHLIKTRGQQVTLRCSPISGHKSVSWYQQVLGQGPQFIFQYYEKEERGRGNFPDRFSARQFPNYSSELNVNALLLGDSALYLCASSFDPRPANEKLFFGSGTQLSVL.

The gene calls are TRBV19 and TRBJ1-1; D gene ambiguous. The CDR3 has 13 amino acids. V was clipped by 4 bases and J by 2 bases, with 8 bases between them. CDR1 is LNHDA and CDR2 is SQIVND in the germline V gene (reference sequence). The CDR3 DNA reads TGTGCCAGTAGTACACGGTACAACACTGAAGCTTTCTTT. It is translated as CASSTRYNTEAFF.

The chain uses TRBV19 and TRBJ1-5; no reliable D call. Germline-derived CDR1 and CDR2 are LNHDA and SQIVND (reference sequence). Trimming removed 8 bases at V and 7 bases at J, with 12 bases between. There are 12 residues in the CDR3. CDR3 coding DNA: TGTGCCAGTCGGCCCCGTGGACAGCCCCAGCATTTT. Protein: CASRPRGQPQHF.

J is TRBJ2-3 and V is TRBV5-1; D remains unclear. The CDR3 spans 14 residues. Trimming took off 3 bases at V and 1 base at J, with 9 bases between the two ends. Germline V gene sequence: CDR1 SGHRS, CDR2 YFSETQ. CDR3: CASSWSPGTDTQYF. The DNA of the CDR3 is TGCGCCAGCAGCTGGAGTCCAGGCACAGATACGCAGTATTTT.

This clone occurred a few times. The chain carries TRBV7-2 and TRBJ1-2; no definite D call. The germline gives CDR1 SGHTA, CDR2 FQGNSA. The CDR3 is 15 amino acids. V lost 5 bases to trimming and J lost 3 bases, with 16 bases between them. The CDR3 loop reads CASSPSRGGDYGYTF. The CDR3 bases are TGTGCCAGCAGCCCGAGCAGAGGCGGGGACTATGGCTACACCTTC.

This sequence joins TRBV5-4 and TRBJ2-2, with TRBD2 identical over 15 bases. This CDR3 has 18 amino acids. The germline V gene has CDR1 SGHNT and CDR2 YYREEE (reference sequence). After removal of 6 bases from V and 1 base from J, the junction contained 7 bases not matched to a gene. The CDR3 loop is CASTPGTSGGRNTGELFF. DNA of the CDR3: TGTGCCAGCACCCCGGGGACTAGCGGGGGGAGGAACACCGGGGAGCTGTTTTTT.

The CDR3 nucleotides are TGTGCCAGCAGTTACACTGACAGATCCAATCAGCCCCAGCATTTT. Translated, it gives CASSYTDRSNQPQHF. The gene calls are TRBV6-6 and TRBJ1-5; D possibly corresponds to TRBD1 (5 bases). CDR1 and CDR2 from the germline V gene are MNHNY and SVGAGI (reference sequence). The CDR3 runs 15 residues. The V and J ends lost 2 bases and 3 bases respectively, with 11 bases between them.

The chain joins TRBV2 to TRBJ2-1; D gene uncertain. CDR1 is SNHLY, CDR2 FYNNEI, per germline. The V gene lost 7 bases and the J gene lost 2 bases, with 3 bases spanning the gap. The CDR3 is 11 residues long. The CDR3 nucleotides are TGTGCCAGCATCACCTACAATGAGCAGTTCTTC. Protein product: CASITYNEQFF.

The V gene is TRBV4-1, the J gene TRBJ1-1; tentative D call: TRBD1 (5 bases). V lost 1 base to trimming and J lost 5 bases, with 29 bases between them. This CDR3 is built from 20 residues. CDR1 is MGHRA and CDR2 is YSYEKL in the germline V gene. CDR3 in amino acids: CASSQAPLGRGPNYGTEAFF. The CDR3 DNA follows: TGCGCCAGCAGCCAAGCCCCACTTGGCCGGGGACCCAATTATGGAACTGAAGCTTTCTTT.

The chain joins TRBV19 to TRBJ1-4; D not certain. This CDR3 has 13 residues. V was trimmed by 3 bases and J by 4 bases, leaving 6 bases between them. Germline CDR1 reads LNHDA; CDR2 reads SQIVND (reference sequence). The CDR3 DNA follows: TGTGCCAGTAGTATTGACTATAATGAAAAACTGTTTTTT. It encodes CASSIDYNEKLFF.

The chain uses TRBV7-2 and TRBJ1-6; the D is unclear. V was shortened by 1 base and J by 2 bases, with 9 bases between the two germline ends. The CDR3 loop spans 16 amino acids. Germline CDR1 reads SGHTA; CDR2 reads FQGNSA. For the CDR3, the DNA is TGTGCCAGCAGCTTAGATACAGCTACCTATAATTCACCCCTCCACTTT. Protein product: CASSLDTATYNSPLHF.

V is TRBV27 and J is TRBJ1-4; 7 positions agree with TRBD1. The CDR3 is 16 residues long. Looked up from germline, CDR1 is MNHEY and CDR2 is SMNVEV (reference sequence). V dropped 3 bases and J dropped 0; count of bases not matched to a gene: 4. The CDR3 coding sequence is TGTGCCAGCAGTTTGACAGGGCCAGCAACTAATGAAAAACTGTTTTTT. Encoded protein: CASSLTGPATNEKLFF.

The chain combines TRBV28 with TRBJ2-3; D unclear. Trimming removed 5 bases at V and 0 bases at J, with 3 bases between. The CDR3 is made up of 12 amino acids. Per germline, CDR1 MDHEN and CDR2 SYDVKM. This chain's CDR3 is CASSRSTDTQYF. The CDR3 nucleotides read TGTGCCAGCAGTCGAAGCACAGATACGCAGTATTTT.

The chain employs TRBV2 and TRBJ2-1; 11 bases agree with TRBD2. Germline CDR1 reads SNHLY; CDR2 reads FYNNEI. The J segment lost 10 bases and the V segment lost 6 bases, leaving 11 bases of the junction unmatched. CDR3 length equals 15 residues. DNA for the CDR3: TGTGCCAGCAGGGGGGTAGCGGGAGGGCCGGTGGAGCAGTTCTTC. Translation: CASRGVAGGPVEQFF.